One sample yielded the 14 T cell receptor beta chains listed below, sequenced in a study of blood T cell repertoires in COVID-19. Method: immunoSEQ multiplex PCR; TCRdb's copy keeps in-frame clones and lacks some. The sample includes about 48,000 clones, about 84% of them seen just once. Specimen: peripheral blood. The receptors were gathered from a woman aged 55 to 70 with acute or convalescent COVID-19.

The chain recombines TRBV27 with TRBJ2-5, with 9 bases lining up with TRBD1. CDR3 length: 16 residues. The germline gives CDR1 MNHEY, CDR2 SMNVEV (reference sequence). Trimming removed 3 bases from V and 4 bases from J; junction bases left unmatched: 9. CDR3 region: CASSFSWDRARETQYF. CDR3 coding DNA: TGTGCCAGCAGTTTTTCATGGGACAGGGCAAGAGAGACCCAGTACTTC.

There are a few counts of this clone. This chain connects TRBV19 to TRBJ1-1; the D is unclear. Germline CDR1 is LNHDA and CDR2 is SQIVND (reference sequence). V lost 9 bases to trimming and J lost 2 bases, with 7 bases between them. The length of the CDR3 is 11 residues. CDR3 sequence reads: CASHFNTEAFF. The CDR3 DNA reads TGTGCCAGCCATTTTAACACTGAAGCTTTCTTT.

This clone has just one count. The genes are TRBV30 and TRBJ1-6, with D unclear. CDR3 length: 13 residues. CDR1 is GTSNPN and CDR2 is SVGIG in the germline V gene (reference sequence). The V end lost 4 bases, the J end lost 8 bases, and 12 bases lay between the germline ends. This CDR3 is CAWNGRSDSPLHF. The CDR3 DNA is TGTGCCTGGAATGGTCGGTCGGATTCACCCCTCCACTTT.

This chain joins TRBV11-2 and TRBJ2-1; TRBD2 is a possible D gene (5 bases). The CDR3 covers 16 residues. V was pared by 5 bases and J by 0 bases, with 14 bases between. The germline gives CDR1 SGHAT, CDR2 FQNNGV. The CDR3 sequence: CASSDSSRYSYNEQFF. The CDR3 DNA is TGTGCCAGCAGCGACTCTAGCCGCTACTCCTACAATGAGCAGTTCTTC.

The genes are TRBV9 and TRBJ2-3; no firm D call. V gave up 1 base and J gave up 0 bases, with 12 bases separating them. The CDR3 is 16 residues long. CDR1 is SGDLS, CDR2 YYNGEE, per germline. The DNA for the CDR3 is TGTGCCAGCAGCGTAAATGCAGTCAGTAGCACAGATACGCAGTATTTT. This encodes CASSVNAVSSTDTQYF. The complete variable domain, with remaining parts taken from reference TRBV9 and TRBJ2-3, reads DSGVTQTPKHLITATGQRVTLRCSPRSGDLSVYWYQQSLDQGLQFLIQYYNGEERAKGNILERFSAQQFPDLHSELNLSSLELGDSALYFCASSVNAVSSTDTQYFGPGTRLTVL.

This sequence joins TRBV29-1 and TRBJ2-1, with 11 nucleotides matching TRBD2. Trimming took 3 bases from V and 7 from J; bases not matched to a gene: 17. The V gene's germline CDR1 is SQVTM and CDR2 ANQGSEA. The CDR3 contains 18 residues. The CDR3 reads CSVDGRGLSSGRGNEQFF. DNA of the CDR3: TGCAGCGTTGACGGCAGGGGGCTAAGTAGCGGGAGGGGTAATGAGCAGTTCTTC.

J is TRBJ2-5 and V is TRBV11-2, with 13 bases lining up with TRBD2. Germline V lookup: CDR1 SGHAT, CDR2 FQNNGV. This CDR3 contains 17 residues. The V gene end was trimmed by 5 bases and the J gene end by 5 bases; junction bases not matched to a gene: 11. The CDR3 protein is CASSVGLAGAYRETQYF. For the CDR3, the DNA is TGTGCCAGCAGCGTCGGACTAGCGGGGGCCTACAGGGAGACCCAGTACTTC.

This clone occurred once. This chain joins TRBV14 and TRBJ2-7, with TRBD1 matching over 10 bases. CDR3 size: 17 residues. Germline CDR1 and CDR2: SGHDN and FVKESK. V lost 0 bases to trimming and J lost 4 bases; unmatched junction nucleotides: 9. This CDR3 reads CASSQEQFGQGDYEQYF. CDR3 sequence (DNA): TGTGCCAGCAGCCAAGAACAGTTCGGACAGGGGGATTACGAGCAGTACTTC.

This rearrangement joins TRBV7-9 to TRBJ1-1; D is unclear. Germline V lookup: CDR1 SEHNR, CDR2 FQNEAQ (reference sequence). The germline V and J ends were trimmed by 3 bases and 10 bases, with 9 bases remaining between them. CDR3 length equals 11 residues. CDR3 in amino acids: CASSFVGVAFF. CDR3 in DNA: TGTGCCAGCAGCTTCGTGGGAGTAGCTTTCTTT.

The CDR3, as DNA: TGTGCCAGCAGCTTGACGACTAGCGGGGATAATGAGCAGTTCTTC. It is translated as CASSLTTSGDNEQFF. The J gene is TRBJ2-1, the V gene TRBV5-5, with TRBD2 matching 11 bases. V shed 1 base, J shed 7 bases, and the junction held 4 bases outside the gene matches. The CDR3 loop spans 15 amino acids. The germline gives CDR1 SGHKS, CDR2 YYEKEE (reference sequence).

To note about this clone: Other DNA sequences in this specimen translate into the identical CDR3. The chain joins TRBV5-1 to TRBJ1-5; 8 bases align to TRBD1. V trimming: 0 bases; J trimming: 6 bases; junction bases outside the gene matches: 2. Per the germline V gene, CDR1 is SGHRS and CDR2 is YFSETQ. CDR3 length: 14 amino acids. The CDR3 region has the DNA TGCGCCAGCAGCTTGGGACAGGGGTCTCAGCCCCAGCATTTT. It is translated as CASSLGQGSQPQHF.

The V gene is TRBV7-3, the J gene TRBJ2-3, with TRBD2 matching over 8 bases. The J segment lost 10 bases and the V segment lost 5 bases, leaving 8 bases of the junction unmatched. CDR1 SGHTA and CDR2 FQGTGA come from the germline V gene. The CDR3 is made up of 13 amino acids. The CDR3 protein is CASSDISGEAQYF. For the CDR3, the DNA is TGTGCCAGCAGCGATATTAGCGGGGAAGCGCAGTATTTT.

V and J are TRBV9 and TRBJ1-1, with a tentative D call TRBD1 (5 bases). Germline CDR1 and CDR2: SGDLS and YYNGEE. V was pared by 4 bases and J by 3 bases, with 7 bases between. The CDR3 runs to 12 residues. CDR3 amino acids: CASSPRDTEAFF. In DNA form, the CDR3 reads TGTGCCAGCAGCCCCAGGGACACTGAAGCTTTCTTT.

The rearrangement links TRBV6-5 to TRBJ1-4, with 7 bases aligning to TRBD1. V lost 5 bases to trimming and J lost 3 bases; unmatched junction nucleotides: 6. The V gene's germline CDR1 is MNHEY and CDR2 SVGAGI. This CDR3 spans 15 amino acids. The CDR3 spells CASSRGTVPNEKLFF. The CDR3 DNA sequence: TGTGCCAGCAGTAGAGGGACAGTTCCTAATGAAAAACTGTTTTTT.